The subject of this entry is one T cell receptor (beta chain). How the authors handled the data: Estimation of nucleated cell counts relied on the amplification of reference gene primers. Clones were sequenced by immunoSEQ multiplex PCR, and TCRdb holds only the in-frame ones, with some missing. That table supplies the V and J calls and clone size; D and trimming were determined from the DNA. This sample has 150,000 to 200,000 clones, with roughly 89% found just once. The germline V gene has CDR1 GTSNPN and CDR2 SVGIG (reference sequence). The CDR3 spans 14 residues. V gave up 5 bases and J gave up 2 bases; unmatched junction bases: 4. This sample stems from a study of blood T cell repertoires in COVID-19.

The sequenced material came from peripheral blood. The rearrangement uses TRBV30 and TRBJ2-3, with 10 bases fitting TRBD2. This sequence originates from a man younger than 30 with active or convalescent COVID-19. In DNA form, the CDR3 reads TGTGCCTGGGGAGGACTAGCGGACACAGATACGCAGTATTTT. It translates to CAWGGLADTDTQYF.